One and the same sample provided the 10 T cell receptor beta chains below, sequenced in a study of response to subunit inactivated influenza vaccine. A single record per CDR3 protein comes from TCRdb applying MiXCR to the RT-PCR reads. Among hundreds of thousands of distinct CDR3 sequences, 20% to 25% were seen once, and the ten largest hold about 9.3%. The sample consisted of PBMCs from blood, taken less than 22 months after vaccination. The receptors shown here come from a man aged 50 to 75 who received an inactivated influenza vaccine.

The V gene is TRBV6-1, the J gene TRBJ2-3; the D gene is possibly TRBD1 (6 bases). The CDR3 contains 15 residues. Germline lookup yields CDR1 MNHNS and CDR2 SASEGT. V was shortened by 6 bases and J by 0 bases, with 13 bases between the two germline ends. The CDR3 here is CASSRAGDSTDTQYF. In DNA form, the CDR3 reads TGTGCCAGCAGCCGCGCAGGGGACAGCACAGATACGCAGTATTTT.

DNA for the CDR3: TGCAGTGCTAGGACAGGGGAATTTTACAATGAGCAGTTCTTC. The encoded protein is CSARTGEFYNEQFF. This chain connects TRBV20-1 to TRBJ2-1, with 8 positions matching TRBD1. This CDR3 contains 14 residues. The germline gives CDR1 DFQATT, CDR2 SNEGSKA (reference sequence). J gave up 4 bases and V 3 bases, and 5 bases lay outside the gene matches.

This clonotype was observed a handful of times. The J gene is TRBJ1-1, the V gene TRBV15; D might be TRBD1 (6 bases). The CDR3 is 13 amino acids. Germline-derived CDR1 and CDR2 are LNHNV and YYDKDF (reference sequence). The ends were cut back, 5 bases at V and 0 bases at J, with 7 bases in the middle. For the CDR3, the DNA is TGTGCCACCAGCCAGGGGCTGAACACTGAAGCTTTCTTT. Protein product: CATSQGLNTEAFF. The full variable domain, with the rest looked up from reference TRBV15 and TRBJ1-1, is DAMVIQNPRYQVTQFGKPVTLSCSQTLNHNVMYWYQQKSSQAPKLLFHYYDKDFNNEADTPDNFQSRRPNTSFCFLDIRSPGLGDTAMYLCATSQGLNTEAFFGQGTRLTVV.

This clonotype turned up a few times. This sequence joins TRBV7-2 and TRBJ1-2; D perhaps matches TRBD1 (5 bases). Trimming took off 3 bases at V and 8 bases at J, with 22 bases between the two ends. The CDR3 covers 16 residues. CDR1 is SGHTA, CDR2 FQGNSA, per germline. The CDR3 DNA reads TGTGCCAGCAGCTTTACCGGGACCGAGATCCAAAGAGGCTACACCTTC. This translates into CASSFTGTEIQRGYTF.

Of note for this clonotype: This is likely a read error, given that the CDR3 carries no conserved phenylalanine or tryptophan at its end. The chain couples TRBV6-1 to TRBJ1-2, with D possibly TRBD1 on 5 matching bases. The V end lost 8 bases, the J end lost 4 bases, and 11 bases lay between the germline ends. The CDR3 runs to 12 residues. Germline V lookup: CDR1 MNHNS, CDR2 SASEGT. The CDR3 bases are TGTGCCAGCGCCCTCGGGGCCTATGGCTACACCTAC. The encoded protein is CASALGAYGYTY.

V and J are TRBV30 and TRBJ1-5; the D gene is possibly TRBD1 (6 bases). Trimming removed 2 bases at V and 2 bases at J, with 7 bases between. This CDR3 has 13 residues. Germline CDR1 reads GTSNPN; CDR2 reads SVGIG (reference sequence). The CDR3 here is CAWSHRGNQPQHF. In DNA form, the CDR3 reads TGTGCCTGGAGTCACAGGGGCAATCAGCCCCAGCATTTT.

The table lists this clonotype with a few counts. The V call is TRBV6-5, the J call TRBJ1-5; D unresolved. Germline assignment: CDR1 MNHEY and CDR2 SVGAGI. Trimming left V 0 bases short and J 0 bases short, with 6 bases between. The CDR3 is made up of 15 amino acids. CDR3 loop: CASSYSANSNQPQHF. The CDR3 bases are TGTGCCAGCAGTTACTCGGCCAATAGCAATCAGCCCCAGCATTTT.

The rearrangement joins TRBV20-1 to TRBJ1-2; D call uncertain. This CDR3 has 13 amino acids. The ends were cut back, 6 bases at V and 8 bases at J, with 19 bases in the middle. Germline CDR1 is DFQATT and CDR2 is SNEGSKA (reference sequence). The CDR3 coding sequence is TGCAGTGCCTCAGGAACGAGAATTTCCGGCTACACCTTC. Translation: CSASGTRISGYTF.

On this clonotype: An end of the junction does not agree with germline; a read error may underlie this. The chain has TRBV6-5 and TRBJ1-2, with a tentative D call TRBD1 (6 bases). This CDR3 has 13 residues. Germline V gives CDR1 MNHEY, CDR2 SVGAGI. The CDR3 bases are TGTGCCAGCGGTTACTCGACAGGAGGTGGCTACACCTTC. This sequence encodes CASGYSTGGGYTF.

The chain links TRBV5-4 to TRBJ2-3; maybe TRBD1 (6 bases). Germline loops: CDR1 SGHNT, CDR2 YYREEE (reference sequence). CDR3 length equals 14 residues. V was pared by 0 bases and J by 5 bases, with 10 bases between. The DNA for the CDR3 is TGTGCCAGCAGCTTGGTACAGGGCGGAGATACGCAGTATTTT. Translation: CASSLVQGGDTQYF.